This TCR beta chain originates from a study of blood T cell repertoires in COVID-19. On the study more broadly: PBMCs, B-cell-depleted T cells, or T cells provided the cDNA or gDNA that made up the material.

Clinical histories supplied by participants themselves formed the basis of cohort assignment. Only a few counts were recorded for this clone. Per the study methods: For nucleated cells, counts were estimated from reference gene primer amplification. This table comes from immunoSEQ multiplex PCR, and its TCRdb copy is limited to in-frame clones, with some not included. V and J calls and clone size are copied from that table; D and trimming were computed from the DNA. The sample includes roughly 130,000 clones, 84% of them seen just once. Trimming at V came to 4 bases and at J to 4 bases, leaving 7 bases not matched to a gene. Germline V gene data show CDR1 as MNHEY and CDR2 as SMNVEV (reference sequence). The CDR3 totals 15 residues.

This clonotype was obtained from a woman in her twenties or thirties who had recovered from COVID-19. The chain has TRBV27 and TRBJ1-2, with 9 bases aligning to TRBD1. The sequencing input was PBMCs or T cells enriched from blood (not recorded which). In nucleotides, the CDR3 is TGTGCCAGCAGTTACCGACAGGGGGGAGGCTATGGCTACACCTTC. Its protein is CASSYRQGGGYGYTF.